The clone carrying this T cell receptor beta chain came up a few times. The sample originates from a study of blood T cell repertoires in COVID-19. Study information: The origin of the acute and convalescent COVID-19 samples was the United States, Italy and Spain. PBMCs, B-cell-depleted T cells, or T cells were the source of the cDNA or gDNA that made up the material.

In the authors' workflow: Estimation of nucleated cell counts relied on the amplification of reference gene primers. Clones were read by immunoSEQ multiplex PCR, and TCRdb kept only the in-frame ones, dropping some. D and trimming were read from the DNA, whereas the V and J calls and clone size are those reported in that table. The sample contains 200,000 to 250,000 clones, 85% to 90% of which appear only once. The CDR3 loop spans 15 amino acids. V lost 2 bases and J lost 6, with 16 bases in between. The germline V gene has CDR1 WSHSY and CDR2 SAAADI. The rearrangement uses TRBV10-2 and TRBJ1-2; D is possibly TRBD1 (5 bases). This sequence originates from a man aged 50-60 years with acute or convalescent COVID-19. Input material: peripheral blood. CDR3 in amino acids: CASSEQGGGYDGYTF. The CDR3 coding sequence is TGCGCCAGCAGTGAGCAGGGAGGAGGATATGATGGCTACACCTTC.